The 16 T cell receptor beta chains below were found in one sample sequenced in a study of blood T cell repertoires in COVID-19. Produced via immunoSEQ multiplex PCR; TCRdb's table is partial and in-frame only. The sample yields 270,000 or so clones, about 87% seen once. The sample was PBMCs or T cells enriched from blood (not recorded which). All receptors derive from a woman in her twenties or thirties with acute COVID-19.

The chain combines TRBV19 with TRBJ2-3, with D tentatively TRBD2 (6 bases). The CDR3 loop spans 13 amino acids. V was trimmed by 8 bases and J by 2 bases, leaving 11 bases between them. Germline values: CDR1 LNHDA, CDR2 SQIVND (reference sequence). In DNA form, the CDR3 reads TGTGCCAGTGGAGGGGCGGACACAGATACGCAGTATTTT. The encoded protein is CASGGADTDTQYF.

The J gene is TRBJ2-7, the V gene TRBV7-8; TRBD2 matches 8 bases. This CDR3 has 15 residues. The V and J ends lost 5 bases and 6 bases, in that order; junction bases with no gene match: 12. Germline values: CDR1 SGHVS, CDR2 FQNEAQ. The CDR3 DNA reads TGTGCCAGCAGCCTAACTACTAGCGGCTTAACCGAGCAGTACTTC. It is translated as CASSLTTSGLTEQYF.

The chain is built from TRBV2 and TRBJ2-1; 7 bases are shared with TRBD2. Per germline, CDR1 SNHLY and CDR2 FYNNEI. The CDR3 loop spans 16 amino acids. The junction had 13 bases not matched to a gene; V was cut back by 7 bases and J by 4 bases. CDR3 protein: CASNRRGTSVYNEQFF. The CDR3 nucleotides are TGTGCCAGCAATCGAAGGGGTACTAGCGTTTACAATGAGCAGTTCTTC. Together with reference TRBV2 and TRBJ2-1, the CDR3 gives the full variable domain: EPEVTQTPSHQVTQMGQEVILRCVPISNHLYFYWYRQILGQKVEFLVSFYNNEISEKSEIFDDQFSVERPDGSNFTLKIRSTKLEDSAMYFCASNRRGTSVYNEQFFGPGTRLTVL.

The CDR3 spells CASSLLAGVGNEQFF. CDR3 nucleotide sequence: TGTGCCAGCAGTTTACTAGCGGGAGTGGGCAATGAGCAGTTCTTC. This chain connects TRBV27 to TRBJ2-1; 10 bases fit TRBD2. Losses at the gene ends were 2 bases for V and 6 bases for J; bases not matched to a gene: 4. This CDR3 is 15 amino acids long. Germline V gene sequence: CDR1 MNHEY, CDR2 SMNVEV (reference sequence).

The rearrangement links TRBV19 to TRBJ2-1, with 13 bases aligning to TRBD2. V was clipped by 5 bases and J by 6 bases; unmatched bases: 4. This CDR3 comprises 15 residues. Germline lookup yields CDR1 LNHDA and CDR2 SQIVND (reference sequence). The CDR3: CASSPRTSGSNEQFF. CDR3 nucleotide sequence: TGTGCCAGTAGTCCGCGGACTAGCGGGAGCAATGAGCAGTTCTTC.

This chain uses TRBV7-2 with TRBJ2-1, with 7 bases matching TRBD2. CDR3 size: 15 residues. V lost 3 bases to trimming and J lost 6 bases; unmatched junction nucleotides: 8. Germline CDR1 reads SGHTA; CDR2 reads FQGNSA. The CDR3 nucleotides read TGTGCCAGCAGCTTTATGGCGGGAGTAAGCAATGAGCAGTTCTTC. Translating it yields CASSFMAGVSNEQFF.

The V call is TRBV28, the J call TRBJ2-7; D is undetermined. The CDR3 covers 14 residues. Trimming shortened V by 6 bases and J by 3 bases, and 15 bases separated the two germline ends. Germline-derived CDR1 and CDR2 are MDHEN and SYDVKM. CDR3 residues: CASSQIEDFYEQYF. CDR3 bases: TGTGCCAGCAGCCAGATTGAGGATTTCTACGAGCAGTACTTC.

This chain uses TRBV11-3 with TRBJ2-5; 10 bases agree with TRBD1. The V segment lost 5 bases and the J segment 5 bases; nucleotides outside the gene matches: 8. Germline V gene lookup returns CDR1 SGHNT and CDR2 YENEEA. The CDR3 length is 15 residues. CDR3 in DNA: TGTGCCAGCAGCACTGGGACAGGGGAGGGCGAGACCCAGTACTTC. Amino acids: CASSTGTGEGETQYF.

The CDR3 here is CASSYGRNQPQHF. The CDR3 DNA is TGTGCCAGCAGTTATGGTAGAAATCAGCCCCAGCATTTT. V is TRBV28 and J is TRBJ1-5; D remains ambiguous. CDR1 and CDR2 (germline): MDHEN, SYDVKM. V dropped 4 bases and J dropped 4 bases, with 8 bases sitting between them. The CDR3 has 13 amino acids. The variable domain in full, with the rest retrieved from reference TRBV28 and TRBJ1-5, is DVKVTQSSRYLVKRTGEKVFLECVQDMDHENMFWYRQDPGLGLRLIYFSYDVKMKEKGDIPEGYSVSREKKERFSLILESASTNQTSMYLCASSYGRNQPQHFGDGTRLSIL.

The gene calls are TRBV7-9 and TRBJ2-3, with 7 bases aligning to TRBD1. This CDR3 comprises 16 residues. V dropped 3 bases and J dropped 0; count of bases not matched to a gene: 6. Germline CDR1 is SEHNR and CDR2 is FQNEAQ (reference sequence). The CDR3 reads CASSLKTGPSTDTQYF. The CDR3 DNA sequence: TGTGCCAGCAGCTTGAAGACAGGGCCTAGCACAGATACGCAGTATTTT.

The J gene is TRBJ2-2, the V gene TRBV5-5, with 10 bases lining up with TRBD2. There are 19 residues in the CDR3. Germline loops: CDR1 SGHKS, CDR2 YYEKEE (reference sequence). The J segment lost 1 base and the V segment lost 6 bases, leaving 15 bases of the junction unmatched. DNA for the CDR3: TGTGCCAGCATCGAAACTAGCGGGATCATAGGGAGGAACACCGGGGAGCTGTTTTTT. Its translation: CASIETSGIIGRNTGELFF.

Here the CDR3 DNA reads TGCGCCAGCAGCTTGTTTGGTGCCCAGACCTACGAGCAGTACTTC. Amino acid sequence: CASSLFGAQTYEQYF. The chain links TRBV5-1 to TRBJ2-7, with no clear D. This CDR3 region has 15 residues. Germline CDR1 reads SGHRS; CDR2 reads YFSETQ. V shed 1 base and J shed 2 bases, with 13 bases lying between them.

CDR3 DNA sequence: TGTGCCAGCAGTGAGGTGCCAGGGTCTGGCTACACCTTC. Protein product: CASSEVPGSGYTF. The V call is TRBV2, the J call TRBJ1-2; TRBD1 is a possible D gene (5 bases). Germline V gene sequence: CDR1 SNHLY, CDR2 FYNNEI. Between the trimmed V and J ends, which lost 3 bases and 7 bases, there was a span of 12 bases. The length of the CDR3 is 13 residues.

The V gene is TRBV3-1 (or the pseudogene TRBV3-2), the J gene TRBJ2-5, with unresolved D. Trimming removed 8 bases at V and 2 bases at J, with 6 bases between. CDR1 LGHDT and CDR2 YNNKEL come from the germline V gene (reference sequence). The CDR3 loop spans 11 amino acids. CDR3 nucleotide sequence: TGTGCCAGCTCGAGTCAAGAGACCCAGTACTTC. Its protein product is CASSSQETQYF.

Comments on this clone: The sample contains more than one DNA sequence encoding this CDR3. V and J are TRBV27 and TRBJ2-1; TRBD1 agrees at 7 bases. Germline CDR1 is MNHEY and CDR2 is SMNVEV (reference sequence). The V gene end was trimmed by 3 bases and the J gene end by 6 bases; junction bases not matched to a gene: 2. The CDR3 totals 13 residues. The CDR3 nucleotides read TGTGCCAGCAGTTTTGCAGGGGGCAATGAGCAGTTCTTC. This encodes CASSFAGGNEQFF.

This clone was seen just once. The rearrangement joins TRBV29-1 to TRBJ2-1, with 8 bases fitting TRBD2. There are 16 residues in the CDR3. The junction had 6 bases not matched to a gene; V was cut back by 0 bases and J by 2 bases. CDR1 and CDR2 from the germline V gene are SQVTM and ANQGSEA. The CDR3 sequence: CSVEDLDGRAYNEQFF. CDR3 bases: TGCAGCGTTGAAGATCTCGACGGGAGGGCCTACAATGAGCAGTTCTTC.